The present T cell receptor beta chain was sequenced within a study of cytomegalovirus exposure and HLA in healthy donors. Study background: A preliminary data release comprised roughly 85 million unique TCRs obtained from HLA-typed donors. Findings and limits, study-wide: Links to common viral pathogens appeared, in a later analysis, for several of the most significant clusters. Data from an earlier analysis indicated that most TCR beta V segments were productive either about 90% or about 30% of the time.

Details on this clone: Antigen specificity is unknown. This specimen includes other DNA sequences encoding the same CDR3.

Germline CDR1 reads SNHLY; CDR2 reads FYNNEI. V gave up 5 bases and J gave up 0 bases, with 4 bases separating them. This CDR3 region has 12 residues. Vbeta (60) and Jbeta (13) primers were used in the PCR. The method was immunoSEQ multiplex PCR; TCRdb's version includes in-frame clones alone and lacks a portion of them. The sample lists 150,000 to 200,000 clones, about 65% occurring once. The sequenced sample was PBMCs. This clonotype originated in a girl aged 10-17 years in good health and CMV-seronegative. The V and J genes are TRBV2 and TRBJ1-2; D gene uncertain. This CDR3 reads CASSLSNYGYTF. The CDR3 coding sequence is TGTGCCAGCAGTCTGTCTAACTATGGCTACACCTTC.